What follows are 28 T cell receptor beta chains derived from one specimen sequenced in a study of CD8+ T cells in alopecia areata. Treatment defined: oral pan-JAK inhibitor, 5-10 mg twice daily. It was cDNA, reverse transcribed from extracted RNA, that served as the sequencing template. Sequencing used immunoSEQ multiplex PCR; TCRdb keeps in-frame clones, though not all of them. There are about 180,000 clones in the sample; roughly 50% occur only once, and approximately 10% lies in the top ten. The sample was CD8+ T cells sorted from blood, taken at week 24, from a patient treated with tofacitinib. The receptors come from a human donor with alopecia areata.

The CDR3 DNA reads as TGTGCCAGCAGCTTAGATCTCCGGGAAAAACTGTTTTTT. The encoded protein is CASSLDLREKLFF. V is TRBV7-9 and J is TRBJ1-4; D gene uncertain. Germline-derived CDR1 and CDR2 are SEHNR and FQNEAQ (reference sequence). The CDR3 length is 13 residues. The ends were cut back, 1 base at V and 8 bases at J, with 8 bases in the middle. The full variable domain, completed using reference TRBV7-9 and TRBJ1-4, is DTGVSQNPRHKITKRGQNVTFRCDPISEHNRLYWYRQTLGQGPEFLTYFQNEAQLEKSRLLSDRFSAERPKGSFSTLEIQRTEQGDSAMYLCASSLDLREKLFFGSGTQLSVL.

This clone was observed a handful of times. Additional DNA sequences in this sample encode the identical CDR3. V gene TRBV19 combines with J gene TRBJ1-5, with no clear D. Trimming took off 3 bases at V and 4 bases at J, with 7 bases between the two ends. CDR3 length: 13 residues. Germline V CDR1 and CDR2: LNHDA, SQIVND (reference sequence). The DNA of the CDR3 is TGTGCCAGTAGTATCGCCGGGAATCAGCCCCAGCATTTT. This encodes CASSIAGNQPQHF.

This clone was seen only a few times. The rearrangement uses TRBV5-1 and TRBJ2-1; TRBD2 matches 7 bases. The V gene's germline CDR1 is SGHRS and CDR2 YFSETQ. There are 16 residues in the CDR3. Trimming took 3 bases from V and 6 from J; bases not matched to a gene: 12. CDR3 nucleotide sequence: TGCGCCAGCAGCTCTCGGGGGAGGGACGAGACCAATGAGCAGTTCTTC. It specifies CASSSRGRDETNEQFF.

The chain is built from TRBV27 and TRBJ2-1; 7 positions match TRBD2. This CDR3 region has 14 residues. The germline V gene encodes CDR1 MNHEY and CDR2 SMNVEV (reference sequence). With V trimmed by 6 bases and J by 8 bases, 10 bases remained unmatched. In DNA, the CDR3 is TGTGCCAGCAGCCCCGTTGATGCGGGGGATGAGCAGTTCTTC. This sequence encodes CASSPVDAGDEQFF.

This clone was seen a handful of times. The chain employs TRBV5-4 and TRBJ1-2; TRBD1 might be the D (5 bases). Germline V CDR1 and CDR2: SGHNT, YYREEE (reference sequence). V lost 3 bases and J lost 3, with 21 bases in between. This CDR3 is built from 17 residues. The CDR3 DNA sequence: TGTGCCAGCAGCTCCCGTCCCAGGGCCTCCCCCCACTATGGCTACACCTTC. It specifies CASSSRPRASPHYGYTF.

This clone was picked up one time. The chain has TRBV4-3 and TRBJ1-2; 10 nucleotides match TRBD1. V gave up 3 bases and J gave up 2 bases; unmatched junction bases: 9. Germline loops: CDR1 LGHNA, CDR2 YSLEER. The CDR3 runs 17 residues. Here the CDR3 DNA reads TGCGCCAGCAGCCAGGAATTTCCGGGACAGGGGAACTATGGCTACACCTTC. Its protein product is CASSQEFPGQGNYGYTF.

The chain has TRBV27 and TRBJ2-1; 8 bases map to TRBD1. J was trimmed by 4 bases and V by 5 bases; bases with no gene match: 4. CDR1 is MNHEY and CDR2 is SMNVEV in the germline V gene (reference sequence). The CDR3 is made up of 14 amino acids. The CDR3 sequence is CASSLGQVYNEQFF. As DNA, the CDR3 is TGTGCCAGCAGTCTGGGACAGGTATACAATGAGCAGTTCTTC.

The rearrangement uses TRBV30 and TRBJ1-1, with TRBD1 as a possible D gene (5 bases). The V gene lost 1 base and the J gene lost 7 bases, with 13 bases spanning the gap. The CDR3 is 13 amino acids. Germline V gene data show CDR1 as GTSNPN and CDR2 as SVGIG (reference sequence). CDR3 sequence reads: CAWSEGQNDEAFF. Written as DNA, the CDR3 is TGTGCCTGGAGTGAGGGGCAGAACGATGAAGCTTTCTTT.

The J gene is TRBJ1-2, the V gene TRBV4-3, with D maybe TRBD1 (5 bases). Germline V gene data show CDR1 as LGHNA and CDR2 as YSLEER. This CDR3 has 16 residues. The V end was cut by 0 bases, the J end by 3 bases, with 14 bases between. CDR3 nucleotides: TGCGCCAGCAGCCAAGATTGGGACCAAGGCGACTATGGCTACACCTTC. The encoded protein is CASSQDWDQGDYGYTF.

The table lists this clone with many counts. The J gene is TRBJ2-7, the V gene TRBV9, with D possibly matching TRBD2 (6 bases). The CDR3 contains 13 residues. Germline assignment: CDR1 SGDLS and CDR2 YYNGEE. Trimming shortened V by 2 bases and J by 7 bases, and 13 bases separated the two germline ends. Written as DNA, the CDR3 is TGTGCCAGCAGCGTCGGGACTCGTGGTGAGCAGTACTTC. It is translated as CASSVGTRGEQYF.

This clone was recorded only once. The chain carries TRBV7-2 and TRBJ1-1; 7 positions match TRBD1. From germline, CDR1 is SGHTA and CDR2 FQGNSA. The V segment lost 6 bases and the J segment 6 bases; nucleotides outside the gene matches: 7. This CDR3 spans 13 amino acids. The CDR3 is CASRRTRGAEAFF. The CDR3 coding sequence is TGTGCCAGCAGAAGAACCAGGGGGGCTGAAGCTTTCTTT.

This clone has only one observation. The chain uses TRBV7-6 and TRBJ2-5, with a possible D match to TRBD1 (6 bases). Trimming shortened V by 1 base and J by 5 bases, and 14 bases separated the two germline ends. Germline CDR1 and CDR2: SGHVS and FNYEAQ. The CDR3 totals 15 residues. CDR3 loop: CASSLGQGRSETQYF. The CDR3 nucleotides read TGTGCCAGCAGCTTAGGGCAGGGGCGTTCGGAGACCCAGTACTTC.

The V gene is TRBV27, the J gene TRBJ2-1, with 9 bases that match TRBD1. The CDR3 spans 15 residues. V trimming: 5 bases; J trimming: 8 bases; junction bases outside the gene matches: 10. Germline V CDR1 and CDR2: MNHEY, SMNVEV (reference sequence). The CDR3 DNA follows: TGTGCCAGCAGTCCATTACAGGGGGCGGAAGATGAGCAGTTCTTC. This codes for CASSPLQGAEDEQFF.

This clone has only a few counts. V is TRBV9 and J is TRBJ2-1; TRBD2 matches 9 bases. This CDR3 comprises 17 residues. Germline loops: CDR1 SGDLS, CDR2 YYNGEE. V dropped 0 bases and J dropped 5; count of bases not matched to a gene: 9. The CDR3 loop is CASSVDVYRTSDNEQFF. The CDR3 DNA follows: TGTGCCAGCAGCGTAGATGTATATCGGACTAGCGACAATGAGCAGTTCTTC. Complete variable domain (other parts from reference TRBV9 and TRBJ2-1): DSGVTQTPKHLITATGQRVTLRCSPRSGDLSVYWYQQSLDQGLQFLIQYYNGEERAKGNILERFSAQQFPDLHSELNLSSLELGDSALYFCASSVDVYRTSDNEQFFGPGTRLTVL.

The rearrangement uses TRBV27 and TRBJ2-7; 9 positions agree with TRBD1. This CDR3 has 14 residues. V shed 5 bases and J 6 bases; nucleotides not matched to a gene: 8. The germline CDR1 and CDR2 sequences are MNHEY and SMNVEV (reference sequence). Here the CDR3 DNA reads TGTGCCAGCAGTATGGGACAGGGAGTTCGCGAGCAGTACTTC. Protein: CASSMGQGVREQYF.

J is TRBJ2-3 and V is TRBV27; the match to TRBD2 covers 11 bases. This CDR3 has 16 residues. Germline V CDR1 and CDR2: MNHEY, SMNVEV (reference sequence). Trimming removed 6 bases from V and 1 base from J; junction bases left unmatched: 6. The CDR3 DNA sequence: TGTGCCAGCAGCGCCTTGACTAGCGGGGGCACAGATACGCAGTATTTT. This sequence encodes CASSALTSGGTDTQYF.

The chain joins TRBV28 to TRBJ2-3, with TRBD2 matching 7 bases. The CDR3 has 19 amino acids. Germline-derived CDR1 and CDR2 are MDHEN and SYDVKM. V dropped 3 bases and J dropped 4; count of bases not matched to a gene: 19. The chain's CDR3 is CASSFPLIFERGRADTQYF. CDR3 nucleotides: TGTGCCAGCAGTTTCCCCCTGATATTCGAGCGGGGACGGGCAGATACGCAGTATTTT.

The V and J genes are TRBV13 and TRBJ1-2; D not resolved. Between the trimmed V and J ends, which lost 1 base and 9 bases, there was a span of 9 bases. Looked up from germline, CDR1 is PRHDT and CDR2 is FYEKMQ (reference sequence). CDR3 size: 12 residues. CDR3 loop: CASSLDLGSYTF. CDR3 bases: TGTGCCAGCAGCTTAGATTTGGGGAGCTACACCTTC.

The chain couples TRBV30 to TRBJ2-7; D is possibly TRBD1 (5 bases). This CDR3 is 13 amino acids long. The V and J ends lost 1 base and 3 bases respectively, with 10 bases between them. Per the germline V gene, CDR1 is GTSNPN and CDR2 is SVGIG (reference sequence). CDR3 region: CAWSARVNYEQYF. CDR3 coding DNA: TGTGCCTGGAGTGCCAGGGTAAACTACGAGCAGTACTTC.

This clone has more than one count but fewer than ten. The chain joins TRBV7-6 to TRBJ2-5, with no clear D. This CDR3 spans 13 amino acids. V was trimmed by 4 bases and J by 2 bases, leaving 8 bases between them. Germline lookup yields CDR1 SGHVS and CDR2 FNYEAQ. CDR3: CASSSTPQETQYF. Written as DNA, the CDR3 is TGTGCCAGCAGCTCGACACCTCAAGAGACCCAGTACTTC.

The rearrangement uses TRBV4-1 and TRBJ1-1, with D unclear. Germline V gene lookup returns CDR1 MGHRA and CDR2 YSYEKL. Trimming took off 0 bases at V and 8 bases at J, with 16 bases between the two ends. CDR3 length: 15 residues. Here the CDR3 DNA reads TGCGCCAGCAGCCAAGATTCGGCAGGACTGCTGGAAGCTTTCTTT. It yields the protein CASSQDSAGLLEAFF.

The chain uses TRBV7-2 and TRBJ1-1; D uncertain. There are 14 residues in the CDR3. Deletions cut 5 bases from V and 4 bases from J, with 14 bases between. In germline, CDR1 is SGHTA, CDR2 FQGNSA. The CDR3: CASSPRSFGTEAFF. CDR3 in DNA: TGTGCCAGCAGCCCCAGGAGTTTCGGCACTGAAGCTTTCTTT.

This clone was counted only a few times. The chain couples TRBV29-1 to TRBJ2-2; D uncertain. Trimming pared 7 bases from V and 6 bases from J, leaving 12 bases between. The CDR3 contains 12 residues. Germline CDR1 reads SQVTM; CDR2 reads ANQGSEA. The CDR3 sequence: CSAYSSAGELFF. CDR3 DNA sequence: TGCAGCGCCTATAGCAGTGCCGGGGAGCTGTTTTTT.

The chain has TRBV27 and TRBJ2-1; 7 bases are shared with TRBD2. This CDR3 spans 17 amino acids. The V gene end was trimmed by 5 bases and the J gene end by 1 base; junction bases not matched to a gene: 11. Germline V gives CDR1 MNHEY, CDR2 SMNVEV (reference sequence). The DNA of the CDR3 is TGTGCCAGCAGTCCCCGAACGGGGGGAGGTTCCTACAATGAGCAGTTCTTC. It yields the protein CASSPRTGGGSYNEQFF.

CDR3 region: CASATEWEQSYGYTF. CDR3 nucleotides: TGCGCCAGCGCCACCGAATGGGAGCAGTCCTATGGCTACACCTTC. V is TRBV23-1 and J is TRBJ1-2; D unclear. TRBV23-1 falls under the ORF class, with uncertain function. This CDR3 region has 15 residues. V gave up 8 bases and J gave up 4 bases, with 20 bases separating them.

There are a few counts of this clone. The rearrangement joins TRBV30 to TRBJ2-3, with unresolved D. Germline values: CDR1 GTSNPN, CDR2 SVGIG (reference sequence). The CDR3 has 14 residues. The germline V and J ends were trimmed by 2 bases and 1 base, with 10 bases remaining between them. Written as DNA, the CDR3 is TGTGCCTGGAGTAATGCGGCGGGCACAGATACGCAGTATTTT. Translating it yields CAWSNAAGTDTQYF. Using reference TRBV30 and TRBJ2-3 for the parts outside the CDR3, the full variable domain is SQTIHQWPATLVQPVGSPLSLECTVEGTSNPNLYWYRQAAGRGLQLLFYSVGIGQISSEVPQNLSASRPQDRQFILSSKKLLLSDSGFYLCAWSNAAGTDTQYFGPGTRLTVL.

The J gene is TRBJ2-7, the V gene TRBV5-6; a weak D match, TRBD2 (5 bases). Germline CDR1 and CDR2: SGHDT and YYEEEE. V shed 0 bases and J shed 7 bases, with 14 bases lying between them. The CDR3 sequence is 14 residues long. The CDR3 DNA sequence: TGTGCCAGCAGCTTGGCGGGGATGGGTTCGGAGCAGTACTTC. This gives the protein CASSLAGMGSEQYF.

The chain combines TRBV25-1 with TRBJ2-7; unclear D gene. Germline lookup yields CDR1 MGHDK and CDR2 SYGVNS. The V end lost 6 bases, the J end lost 2 bases, and 5 bases lay between the germline ends. The CDR3 has 11 amino acids. The CDR3 nucleotides are TGTGCCAGCAGAGGAACCTACGAGCAGTACTTC. Encoded protein: CASRGTYEQYF.